The entry below gives a single TCR beta chain sequence along with its context. Its antigen is still unknown. Sequencing used immunoSEQ multiplex PCR; TCRdb keeps in-frame clones, though not all of them. The sample gives about 33,000 clones, roughly 76% of which show up once; 4.4% is in the top ten. The data were taken from a study of STAT5B mutations in CD4+ large granular lymphocyte leukemia. The study, taken as a whole, reports: Compared with healthy controls (2/35), patient top clones favored TRBV06 (8/27).

The CDR3 is made up of 11 amino acids. Germline-derived CDR1 and CDR2 are SNHLY and FYNNEI. V lost 3 bases and J lost 5, with 5 bases in between. The V gene is TRBV2, the J gene TRBJ2-7; D is unresolved. The sample comprised CD4+ T cells from blood buffy coats. This TCR came from a human donor in good health. CDR3 loop: CASSDEDEQYF. The CDR3 DNA sequence: TGTGCCAGCAGTGATGAAGACGAGCAGTACTTC.